These T cell receptor beta chains were read from a single sample in a study of technical replicates of blood from several donors. Sequenced by immunoSEQ multiplex PCR; TCRdb stores in-frame clones only, minus some. The data hold 75,000 to 90,000 clones, with 95% observed a single time. The sequencing input was T cells isolated from PBMCs. Every receptor here comes from a human donor in good health. Both conserved end residues are part of each CDR3. D genes are given only for firm matches.

d_gene	v_gene	j_gene	CDR3aa
NA	TRBV4-3	TRBJ2-7	CASSQDVSSSYEQYF
NA	TRBV4-3	TRBJ1-4	CASSQGGRALRSNEKLFF
NA	TRBV15	TRBJ1-2	CATSSAEGYGYTF
NA	TRBV29-1	TRBJ1-2	CSVVGGGGGYTF
TRBD1	TRBV5-8	TRBJ2-5	CASSPRTGGKRETQYF
TRBD1	TRBV4-3	TRBJ2-7	CASSQDWDSSYEQYF
TRBD1	TRBV19	TRBJ1-5	CASRLSPYRGGGNQPQHF
TRBD2	TRBV29-1	TRBJ2-5	CSVEDQDGLAEETQYF
NA	TRBV7-9	TRBJ2-1	CASSTTGYSSYNEQFF
NA	TRBV6-1	TRBJ1-3	CATVLGGGSGNTIYF
TRBD2	TRBV5-5	TRBJ2-3	CASSPSSSGRPDTQYF
NA	TRBV27	TRBJ2-3	CATSGRGLTDTQYF
TRBD1	TRBV10-3	TRBJ2-5	CAISEPRQGGETQYF
NA	TRBV5-6	TRBJ2-7	CASSQGGVIYEQYF
NA	TRBV5-1	TRBJ2-7	CASSLTSYEQYF
TRBD1	TRBV30	TRBJ1-1	CAWRDPGGTEAFF
NA	TRBV6-5	TRBJ1-2	CASSYQGGYGYTF
TRBD1	TRBV6-4	TRBJ2-1	CASSGTGYNEQFF
TRBD1	TRBV10-3	TRBJ2-7	CAIGDRDRAAYEQYF
NA	TRBV27	TRBJ1-4	CASQGAGGEKLFF
NA	TRBV7-9	TRBJ1-1	CASSLGAYMNTEAFF
TRBD1	TRBV14	TRBJ1-2	CASSPQTALTGGYGYTF
TRBD2	TRBV19	TRBJ2-2	CASSAHLAGNTGELFF
NA	TRBV15	TRBJ2-3	CATSERLSTSTDTQYF
TRBD1	TRBV27	TRBJ1-5	CASRRQGANQPQHF
NA	TRBV6-5	TRBJ1-1	CASQSNTVNEAFF
NA	TRBV11-3	TRBJ2-2	CASSLVNTGELFF
TRBD1	TRBV27	TRBJ1-5	CASSFQGGQPQHF
NA	TRBV5-6	TRBJ1-2	CASTGQYYGYTF
NA	TRBV7-8	TRBJ1-1	CASSLGGVRAEAFF
NA	TRBV19	TRBJ1-1	CASSLIYTEAFF
TRBD1	TRBV13	TRBJ2-7	CASSIYPTGGSLYEQYF
TRBD2	TRBV25-1	TRBJ2-1	CASSEYRTSVYNEQFF
TRBD1	TRBV28	TRBJ2-6	CASSPPPGQGVAGANVLTF
NA	TRBV9	TRBJ1-2	CASSAGRVDGGGGYTF
NA	TRBV27	TRBJ1-5	CASSSGYQPQHF
NA	TRBV5-1	TRBJ1-3	CASSPGSSGNTIYF
TRBD2	TRBV6-5	TRBJ2-1	CASSLNPGTRLNEQFF
TRBD1	TRBV19	TRBJ2-2	CASSVDRETGELFF
NA	TRBV9	TRBJ2-6	CASSVARDSGANVLTF
NA	TRBV29-1	TRBJ1-5	CSVVIGGVSNQPQHF
NA	TRBV11-3	TRBJ2-7	CASSFREPNYEQYF
NA	TRBV7-3	TRBJ2-2	CASSLEWQTGELFF
NA	TRBV19	TRBJ2-7	CASSISPNGEQYF
NA	TRBV13	TRBJ2-1	CASTRRDSPYNEQFF
NA	TRBV25-1	TRBJ1-3	CASSDRGPDTIYF
NA	TRBV5-1	TRBJ1-2	CASSHIQGNYGYTF
NA	TRBV5-8	TRBJ2-2	CASSLTGNTGELFF
TRBD2	TRBV7-3	TRBJ2-1	CASSISGRPPYNEQFF
NA	TRBV5-8	TRBJ1-1	CASSLYGAHNTEAFF
NA	TRBV4-1	TRBJ2-7	CASSRGADEQYF
NA	TRBV7-2	TRBJ1-2	CASSVQTDNYGYTF
NA	TRBV27	TRBJ1-5	CASSLFRDQPQHF
TRBD1	TRBV6-5	TRBJ2-7	CASTLSGTGSYEQYF
NA	TRBV28	TRBJ2-5	CASSTGLRFQETQYF